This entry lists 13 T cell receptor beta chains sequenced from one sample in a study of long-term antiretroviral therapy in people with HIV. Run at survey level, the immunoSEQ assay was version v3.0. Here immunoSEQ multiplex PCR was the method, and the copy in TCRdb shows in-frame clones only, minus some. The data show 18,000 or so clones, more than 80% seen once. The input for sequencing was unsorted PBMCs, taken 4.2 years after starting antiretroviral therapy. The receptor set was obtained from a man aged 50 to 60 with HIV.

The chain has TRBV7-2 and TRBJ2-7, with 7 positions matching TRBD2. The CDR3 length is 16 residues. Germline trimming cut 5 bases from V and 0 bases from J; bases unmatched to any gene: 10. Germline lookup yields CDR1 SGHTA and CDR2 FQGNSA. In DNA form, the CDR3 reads TGTGCCAGCAGCCGATCGGGGGGTTTGAGCTCCTACGAGCAGTACTTC. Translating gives CASSRSGGLSSYEQYF.

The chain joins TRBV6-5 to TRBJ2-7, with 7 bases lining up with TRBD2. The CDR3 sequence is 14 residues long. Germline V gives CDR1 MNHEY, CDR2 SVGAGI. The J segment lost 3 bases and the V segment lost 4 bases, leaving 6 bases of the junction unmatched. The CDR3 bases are TGTGCCAGCAGTTCCCGGGGGGAGGGCTACGAGCAGTACTTC. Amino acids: CASSSRGEGYEQYF.

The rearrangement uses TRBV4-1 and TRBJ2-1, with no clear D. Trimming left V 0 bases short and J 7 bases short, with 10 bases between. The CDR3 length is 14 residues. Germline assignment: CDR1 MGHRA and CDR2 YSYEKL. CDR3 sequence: CASSQDRARNEQFF. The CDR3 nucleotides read TGCGCCAGCAGCCAAGATCGTGCGCGTAATGAGCAGTTCTTC.

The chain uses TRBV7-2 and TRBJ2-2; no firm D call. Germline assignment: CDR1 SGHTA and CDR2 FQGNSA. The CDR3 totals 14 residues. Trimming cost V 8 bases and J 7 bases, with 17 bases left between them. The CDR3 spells CASRHWASDGELFF. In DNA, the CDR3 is TGTGCCAGCCGCCATTGGGCTAGTGACGGGGAGCTGTTTTTT.

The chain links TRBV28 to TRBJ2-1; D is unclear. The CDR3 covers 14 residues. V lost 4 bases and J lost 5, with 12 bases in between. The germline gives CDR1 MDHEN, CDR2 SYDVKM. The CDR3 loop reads CASSSDRANNEQFF. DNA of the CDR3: TGTGCCAGCAGTTCAGACCGGGCCAACAATGAGCAGTTCTTC.

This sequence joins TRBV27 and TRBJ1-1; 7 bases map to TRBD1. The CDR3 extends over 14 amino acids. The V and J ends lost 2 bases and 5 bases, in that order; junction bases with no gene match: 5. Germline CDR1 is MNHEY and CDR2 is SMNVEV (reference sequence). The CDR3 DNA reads TGTGCCAGCAGTTTAAGGCAGGGGGGGACTGAAGCTTTCTTT. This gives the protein CASSLRQGGTEAFF.

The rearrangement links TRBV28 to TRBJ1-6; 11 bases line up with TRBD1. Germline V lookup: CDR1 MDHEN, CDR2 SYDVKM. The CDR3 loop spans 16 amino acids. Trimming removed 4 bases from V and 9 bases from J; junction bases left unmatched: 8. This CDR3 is CASSSPPGQGASPLHF. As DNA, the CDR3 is TGTGCCAGCAGTTCCCCCCCCGGACAGGGGGCTTCACCCCTCCACTTT.

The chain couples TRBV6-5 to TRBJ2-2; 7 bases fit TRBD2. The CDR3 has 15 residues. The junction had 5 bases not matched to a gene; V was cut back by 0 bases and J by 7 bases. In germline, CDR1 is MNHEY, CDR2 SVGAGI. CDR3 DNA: TGTGCCAGCAGTTACTCTACCGGGGGGAGCGGGGAGCTGTTTTTT. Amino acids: CASSYSTGGSGELFF.

In DNA form, the CDR3 reads TGTGCCAGCAGCTTAGAGGCCCCGGGCCCCGCCTATGGCTACACCTTC. The encoded protein is CASSLEAPGPAYGYTF. The chain combines TRBV7-6 with TRBJ1-2, with no clear D. V was clipped by 1 base and J by 4 bases, with 16 bases between them. CDR1 is SGHVS and CDR2 is FNYEAQ in the germline V gene. There are 16 residues in the CDR3. The full variable domain, with the rest looked up from reference TRBV7-6 and TRBJ1-2, is GAGVSQSPRYKVTKRGQDVALRCDPISGHVSLYWYRQALGQGPEFLTYFNYEAQQDKSGLPNDRFSAERPEGSISTLTIQRTEQRDSAMYRCASSLEAPGPAYGYTFGSGTRLTVV.

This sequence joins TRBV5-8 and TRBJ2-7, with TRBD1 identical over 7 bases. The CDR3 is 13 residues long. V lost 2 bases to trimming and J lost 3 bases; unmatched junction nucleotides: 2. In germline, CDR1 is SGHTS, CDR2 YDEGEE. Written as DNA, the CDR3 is TGTGCCAGCAGCTTCACAGGGGACTACGAGCAGTACTTC. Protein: CASSFTGDYEQYF.

CDR3 DNA sequence: TGCGCCAGCAGCCCTACCGACCTACTAGCGGGGGGGCGGAATGAGCAGTTCTTC. This encodes CASSPTDLLAGGRNEQFF. This rearrangement joins TRBV5-1 to TRBJ2-1, with TRBD2 matching 13 bases. After removal of 4 bases from V and 7 bases from J, the junction contained 14 bases not matched to a gene. Germline loops: CDR1 SGHRS, CDR2 YFSETQ. This CDR3 comprises 18 residues.

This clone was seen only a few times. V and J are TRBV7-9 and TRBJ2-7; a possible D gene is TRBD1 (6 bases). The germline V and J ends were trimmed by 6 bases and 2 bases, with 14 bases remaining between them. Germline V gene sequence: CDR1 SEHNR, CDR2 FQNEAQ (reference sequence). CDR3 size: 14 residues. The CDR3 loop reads CASRTGTNPYEQYF. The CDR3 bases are TGTGCCAGCAGAACCGGGACAAATCCCTACGAGCAGTACTTC.

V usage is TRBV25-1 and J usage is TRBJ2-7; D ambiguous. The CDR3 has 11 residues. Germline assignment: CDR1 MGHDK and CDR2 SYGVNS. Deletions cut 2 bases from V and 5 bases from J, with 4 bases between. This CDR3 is CASSETDEQYF. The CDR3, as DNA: TGTGCCAGCAGTGAAACAGACGAGCAGTACTTC.